Following are 9 T cell receptor beta chains from one sample sequenced in a study of control samples from healthy donors and cancer patients. The method was immunoSEQ multiplex PCR; TCRdb's version includes in-frame clones alone and lacks a portion of them. The data hold approximately 150,000 clones, with almost 90% observed a single time. Sequencing used blood. The origin of the receptors is a man aged 18 to 29 in good health.

The V gene is TRBV28, the J gene TRBJ1-1; TRBD1 agrees at 7 bases. J was trimmed by 5 bases and V by 8 bases; bases with no gene match: 8. CDR3 size: 13 residues. Per the germline V gene, CDR1 is MDHEN and CDR2 is SYDVKM. CDR3 region: CASLQGGATEAFF. The CDR3 DNA sequence: TGTGCCAGCCTCCAGGGGGGGGCGACTGAAGCTTTCTTT.

The chain uses TRBV6-6 and TRBJ2-7; TRBD1 might be the D (5 bases). Trimming cost V 6 bases and J 0 bases, with 6 bases left between them. CDR1 is MNHNY, CDR2 SVGAGI, per germline (reference sequence). The CDR3 has 12 amino acids. CDR3 DNA: TGTGCCAGCAGGGACATCTCCTACGAGCAGTACTTC. Its protein is CASRDISYEQYF.

The chain links TRBV27 to TRBJ2-3, with unresolved D. Deletions cut 0 bases from V and 6 bases from J, with 13 bases between. Germline V CDR1 and CDR2: MNHEY, SMNVEV (reference sequence). This CDR3 spans 15 amino acids. The CDR3 is CASSLSFGWSDTQYF. In nucleotides, the CDR3 is TGTGCCAGCAGTTTATCGTTCGGTTGGAGCGATACGCAGTATTTT.

V usage is TRBV19 and J usage is TRBJ1-1; D call uncertain. V was cut by 6 bases and J by 5 bases, with 22 bases left in between. Germline loops: CDR1 LNHDA, CDR2 SQIVND (reference sequence). The CDR3 has 16 amino acids. The CDR3: CASSKSAGEARTEAFF. DNA of the CDR3: TGTGCCAGTAGCAAAAGCGCAGGAGAAGCAAGAACTGAAGCTTTCTTT.

CDR3 region: CASSLWTGRNEKLFF. Here the CDR3 DNA reads TGTGCCAGCAGCCTATGGACGGGCAGAAATGAAAAACTGTTTTTT. J is TRBJ1-4 and V is TRBV7-9; D is undetermined. Germline loops: CDR1 SEHNR, CDR2 FQNEAQ (reference sequence). The CDR3 is made up of 15 amino acids. The V end was cut by 5 bases, the J end by 5 bases, with 15 bases between.

The chain joins TRBV7-2 to TRBJ1-3; a possible D gene is TRBD1 (5 bases). The CDR3 covers 15 residues. Trimming cost V 1 base and J 5 bases, with 12 bases left between them. The germline V gene has CDR1 SGHTA and CDR2 FQGNSA. CDR3 bases: TGTGCCAGCAGCTTAGGAACGGGGCGCAGAAACACCATATATTTT. This sequence encodes CASSLGTGRRNTIYF. The complete variable domain, with remaining parts taken from reference TRBV7-2 and TRBJ1-3, reads GAGVSQSPSNKVTEKGKDVELRCDPISGHTALYWYRQSLGQGLEFLIYFQGNSAPDKSGLPSDRFSAERTGGSVSTLTIQRTQQEDSAVYLCASSLGTGRRNTIYFGEGSWLTVV.

The chain carries TRBV20-1 and TRBJ2-1; D is perhaps TRBD2 (6 bases). The CDR3 has 11 amino acids. Germline lookup yields CDR1 DFQATT and CDR2 SNEGSKA (reference sequence). V was pared by 1 base and J by 15 bases, with 13 bases between. CDR3 in DNA: TGCAGTGCTAGAGGTCCGACTAGTCCGTTCTTC. Its translation is CSARGPTSPFF.

Comment on this clone: This sample includes further DNA sequences coding for the same CDR3. The rearrangement links TRBV5-4 to TRBJ2-5; 7 bases match TRBD1. The germline CDR1 and CDR2 sequences are SGHNT and YYREEE (reference sequence). Trimming removed 0 bases from V and 1 base from J; junction bases left unmatched: 0. There are 14 residues in the CDR3. CDR3 sequence (DNA): TGTGCCAGCAGCTTGGACAGGGGCCAAGAGACCCAGTACTTC. Protein product: CASSLDRGQETQYF.

The CDR3 coding sequence is TGTGCCAGCAGCCGAATAGCGGGGGAGAGCTCCTACGAGCAGTACTTC. It is translated as CASSRIAGESSYEQYF. The chain uses TRBV7-9 and TRBJ2-7, with 9 bases that match TRBD2. Looked up from germline, CDR1 is SEHNR and CDR2 is FQNEAQ (reference sequence). Unmatched junction bases numbered 8, after V lost 5 bases and J lost 0 bases. The CDR3 has 16 residues.